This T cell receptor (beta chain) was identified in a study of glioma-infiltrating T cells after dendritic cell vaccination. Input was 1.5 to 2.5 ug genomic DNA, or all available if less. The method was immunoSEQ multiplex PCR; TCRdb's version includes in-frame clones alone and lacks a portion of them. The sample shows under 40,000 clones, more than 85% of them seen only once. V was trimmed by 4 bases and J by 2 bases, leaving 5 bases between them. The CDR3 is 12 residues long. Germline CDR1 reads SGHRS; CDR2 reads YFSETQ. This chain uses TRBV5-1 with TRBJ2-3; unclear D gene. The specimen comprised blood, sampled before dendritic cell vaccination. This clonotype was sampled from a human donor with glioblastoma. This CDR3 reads CASSLFTDTQYF. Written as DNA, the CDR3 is TGCGCCAGCAGCCTATTCACAGATACGCAGTATTTT.